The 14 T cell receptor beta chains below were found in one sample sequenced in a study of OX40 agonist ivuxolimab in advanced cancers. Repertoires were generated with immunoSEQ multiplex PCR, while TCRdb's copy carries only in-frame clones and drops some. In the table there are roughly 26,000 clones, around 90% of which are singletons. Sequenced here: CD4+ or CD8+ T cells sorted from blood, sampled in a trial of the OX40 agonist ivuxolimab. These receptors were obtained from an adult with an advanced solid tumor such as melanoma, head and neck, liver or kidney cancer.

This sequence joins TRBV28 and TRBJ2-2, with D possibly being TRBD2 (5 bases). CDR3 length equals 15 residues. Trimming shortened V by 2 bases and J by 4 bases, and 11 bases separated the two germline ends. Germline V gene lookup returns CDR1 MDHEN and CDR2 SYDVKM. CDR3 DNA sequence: TGTGCCAGCAGTTTAGAGGGCGTGGGCACCGGGGAGCTGTTTTTT. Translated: CASSLEGVGTGELFF.

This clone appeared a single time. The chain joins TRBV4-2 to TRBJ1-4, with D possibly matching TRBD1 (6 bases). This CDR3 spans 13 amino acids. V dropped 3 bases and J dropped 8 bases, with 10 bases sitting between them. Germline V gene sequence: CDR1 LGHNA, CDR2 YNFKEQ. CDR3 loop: CASSQGAGEKLFF. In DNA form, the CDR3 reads TGTGCCAGCAGCCAGGGGGCAGGGGAAAAACTGTTTTTT.

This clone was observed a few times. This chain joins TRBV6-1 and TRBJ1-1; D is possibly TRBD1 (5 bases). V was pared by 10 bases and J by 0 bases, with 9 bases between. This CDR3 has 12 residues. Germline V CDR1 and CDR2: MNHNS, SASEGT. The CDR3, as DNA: TGTGCCACTGGGACGATGAACACTGAAGCTTTCTTT. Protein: CATGTMNTEAFF.

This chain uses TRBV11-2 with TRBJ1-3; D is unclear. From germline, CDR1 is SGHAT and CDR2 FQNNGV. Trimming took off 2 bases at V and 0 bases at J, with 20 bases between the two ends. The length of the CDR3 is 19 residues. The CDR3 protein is CASSLMWRGGLSSGNTIYF. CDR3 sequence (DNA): TGTGCCAGCAGCTTAATGTGGCGTGGTGGGCTGAGCTCTGGAAACACCATATATTTT.

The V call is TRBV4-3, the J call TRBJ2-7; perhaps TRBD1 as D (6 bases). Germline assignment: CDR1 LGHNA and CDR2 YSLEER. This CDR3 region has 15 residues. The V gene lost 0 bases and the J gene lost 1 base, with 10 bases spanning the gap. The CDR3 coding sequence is TGCGCCAGCAGCCAAGATTTAGGGGGATCCTACGAGCAGTACTTC. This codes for CASSQDLGGSYEQYF.

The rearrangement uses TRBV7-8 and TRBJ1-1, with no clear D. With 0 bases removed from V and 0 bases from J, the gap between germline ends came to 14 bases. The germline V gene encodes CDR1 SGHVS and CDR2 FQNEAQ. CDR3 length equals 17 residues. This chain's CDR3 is CASSLAPYSPLNTEAFF. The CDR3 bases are TGTGCCAGCAGCTTAGCGCCATACAGCCCACTGAACACTGAAGCTTTCTTT.

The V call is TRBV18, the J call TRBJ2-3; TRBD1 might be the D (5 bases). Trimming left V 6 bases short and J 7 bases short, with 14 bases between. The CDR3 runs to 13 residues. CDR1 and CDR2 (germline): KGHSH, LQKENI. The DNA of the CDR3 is TGTGCCAGCTCTCCCGATCAGGGTCATACGCAGTATTTT. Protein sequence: CASSPDQGHTQYF.

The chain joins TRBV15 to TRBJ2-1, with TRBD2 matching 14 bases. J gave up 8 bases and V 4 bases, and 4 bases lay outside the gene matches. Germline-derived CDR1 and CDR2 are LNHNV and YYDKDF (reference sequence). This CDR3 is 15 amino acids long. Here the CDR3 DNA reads TGTGCCACCAGCACAGGGACTAGCGGGGGCGATGAGCAGTTCTTC. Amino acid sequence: CATSTGTSGGDEQFF.

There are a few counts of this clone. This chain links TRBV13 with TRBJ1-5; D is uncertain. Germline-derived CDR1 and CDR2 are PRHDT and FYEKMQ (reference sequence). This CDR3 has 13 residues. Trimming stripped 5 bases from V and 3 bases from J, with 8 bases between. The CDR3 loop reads CASSQNNNQPQHF. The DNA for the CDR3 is TGTGCCAGCAGCCAAAATAACAATCAGCCCCAGCATTTT.

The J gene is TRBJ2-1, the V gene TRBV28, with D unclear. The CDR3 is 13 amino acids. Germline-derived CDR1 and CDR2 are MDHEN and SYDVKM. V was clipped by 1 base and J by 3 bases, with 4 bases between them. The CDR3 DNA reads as TGTGCCAGCAGTTTATTACGCTACAATGAGCAGTTCTTC. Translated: CASSLLRYNEQFF.

For the CDR3, the DNA is TGTGCCAGCAGCGTAGACGCGAAAAAACTGTTTTTT. This gives the protein CASSVDAKKLFF. The V gene is TRBV9, the J gene TRBJ1-4; no clear D. The germline V and J ends were trimmed by 0 bases and 9 bases, with 6 bases remaining between them. Germline lookup yields CDR1 SGDLS and CDR2 YYNGEE. The CDR3 consists of 12 residues.

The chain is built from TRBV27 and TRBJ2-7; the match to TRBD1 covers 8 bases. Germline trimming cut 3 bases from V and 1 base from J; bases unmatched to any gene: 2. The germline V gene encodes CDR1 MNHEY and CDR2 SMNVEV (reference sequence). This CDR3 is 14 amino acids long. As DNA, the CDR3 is TGTGCCAGCAGTTTGAACAGGGGGTCCTACGAGCAGTACTTC. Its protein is CASSLNRGSYEQYF.

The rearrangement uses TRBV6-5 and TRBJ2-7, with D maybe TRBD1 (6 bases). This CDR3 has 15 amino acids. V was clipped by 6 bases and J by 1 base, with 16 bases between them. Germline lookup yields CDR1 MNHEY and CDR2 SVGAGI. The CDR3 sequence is CASSPQGTKSYEQYF. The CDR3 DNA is TGTGCCAGCAGCCCCCAGGGGACAAAATCCTACGAGCAGTACTTC.

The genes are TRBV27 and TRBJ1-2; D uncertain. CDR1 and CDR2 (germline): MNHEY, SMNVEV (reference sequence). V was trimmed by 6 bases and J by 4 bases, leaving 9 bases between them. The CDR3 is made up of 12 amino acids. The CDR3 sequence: CASRGAGYGYTF. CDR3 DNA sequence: TGTGCCAGCAGGGGCGCAGGCTATGGCTACACCTTC.